Listed below are T cell receptor beta chains from one sample, sequenced in a study of blood T cell repertoires in COVID-19. Assay used: immunoSEQ multiplex PCR; TCRdb lists only in-frame clones, some missing. The profile shows about 310,000 clones, around nine tenths of them singletons. The sample taken for sequencing was PBMCs or T cells enriched from blood (not recorded which). All receptors come from a woman in her 30s who had recovered from COVID-19. CDR3s include the opening cysteine and the closing phenylalanine or tryptophan. Fields, in order: V gene, D gene, clone size, J gene, CDR3 protein, CDR3 DNA. D genes are given only for firm matches. Some rows have no size entry. The others give once, few or many, or a class for an expanded clone.

>TRBV4-1|NA|NA|TRBJ2-7
CASSQVGKREQYF
TGCGCCAGCAGCCAAGTAGGGAAGCGGGAGCAGTACTTC
>TRBV3-1/TRBV3-2|TRBD1|NA|TRBJ1-1
CASSRDSNMNTEAFF
TGTGCCAGCAGCCGGGACAGCAACATGAACACTGAAGCTTTCTTT
>TRBV6-1|TRBD2|NA|TRBJ2-2
CASSERTGSPSGRDTGELFF
TGTGCCAGCAGTGAGAGGACAGGGAGTCCCAGCGGGAGGGACACCGGGGAGCTGTTTTTT
>TRBV28|TRBD1|NA|TRBJ2-5
CASSGGQGIETQYF
TGTGCCAGCAGTGGGGGACAGGGGATAGAGACCCAGTACTTC
>TRBV28|NA|NA|TRBJ2-1
CASSLTASSQSYNEQFF
TGTGCCAGCAGTTTAACGGCGTCTAGCCAATCCTACAATGAGCAGTTCTTC
>TRBV7-2|NA|NA|TRBJ2-1
CASRFRQAYDPQFF
TGTGCCAGCAGGTTCAGACAGGCTTATGACCCGCAGTTCTTC
>TRBV9|NA|NA|TRBJ1-2
CASSVAPVGAYGYTF
TGTGCCAGCAGCGTAGCCCCGGTAGGGGCCTATGGCTACACCTTC
>TRBV9|NA|NA|TRBJ2-1
CASSPTGSSANEQFF
TGTGCCAGCAGCCCAACAGGGAGTTCGGCCAATGAGCAGTTCTTC
>TRBV2|TRBD1|NA|TRBJ1-6
CASSDRDSGGSPLHF
TGTGCCAGCAGTGATAGGGACAGTGGGGGTTCACCCCTCCACTTT
>TRBV19|NA|NA|TRBJ1-1
CASSGIRVEAFF
TGTGCCAGTAGTGGGATCAGGGTTGAAGCTTTCTTT
>TRBV9|TRBD2|NA|TRBJ2-3
CASSGRTSFPDTQYF
TGTGCCAGCAGCGGAAGGACTAGCTTTCCGGATACGCAGTATTTT
>TRBV9|TRBD2|NA|TRBJ2-7
CASSPLGTSATYEQYF
TGTGCCAGCAGCCCCCTAGGGACTAGCGCAACCTACGAGCAGTACTTC
>TRBV4-2|NA|NA|TRBJ1-5
CASSQELRGNSNQPQHF
TGTGCCAGCAGCCAAGAATTGCGGGGAAATAGCAATCAGCCCCAGCATTTT
>TRBV25-1|NA|NA|TRBJ1-4
CASRGGVATNEKLFF
TGTGCCAGCAGGGGAGGGGTTGCAACTAATGAAAAACTGTTTTTT
>TRBV6-6|TRBD1|few|TRBJ1-6
CASSRSAGTANSPLHF
TGTGCCAGCAGCCGATCAGCCGGGACAGCGAATTCACCCCTCCACTTT
>TRBV28|NA|NA|TRBJ1-2
CASLQPYGYTF
TGTGCCAGTCTACAGCCCTATGGCTACACCTTC
>TRBV7-6|NA|NA|TRBJ2-1
CASAPGGFGGEQFF
TGTGCCAGCGCGCCGGGCGGGTTTGGTGGTGAGCAGTTCTTC
>TRBV19|TRBD2|NA|TRBJ2-2
CASSLKGLAGGRTGELFF
TGTGCCAGTAGTCTCAAGGGACTAGCGGGAGGACGGACCGGGGAGCTGTTTTTT
>TRBV5-4|NA|NA|TRBJ2-7
CASSGWGGGGDVSGEQYF
TGTGCCAGCAGCGGGTGGGGCGGCGGGGGCGACGTCAGTGGAGAGCAGTACTTC
>TRBV12-3/TRBV12-4|NA|NA|TRBJ2-5
CASSLGLWETQYF
TGTGCCAGCAGTTTAGGACTTTGGGAGACCCAGTACTTC
>TRBV3-1/TRBV3-2|TRBD2|few|TRBJ2-7
CASSQASGAYEQYF
TGTGCCAGCAGCCAGGCTAGCGGAGCCTACGAGCAGTACTTC
>TRBV5-1|NA|NA|TRBJ2-1
CASSPLRGGGSNEQFF
TGCGCCAGCAGCCCGCTTAGGGGGGGCGGGAGCAATGAGCAGTTCTTC
>TRBV5-6|TRBD1|NA|TRBJ1-2
CASSPQGGLIGYTF
TGTGCCAGCAGCCCTCAGGGGGGTCTCATCGGCTACACCTTC
>TRBV7-7|TRBD2|NA|TRBJ2-1
CASSLAVGTSGRDDEQFF
TGTGCTAGCAGCTTAGCTGTGGGGACTAGCGGGAGAGACGATGAGCAGTTCTTC
>TRBV4-2|TRBD2|NA|TRBJ2-3
CASSKSGLDLGNTQYF
TGTGCCAGCAGCAAATCTGGACTAGACCTCGGGAATACGCAGTATTTT
>TRBV7-9|TRBD1|NA|TRBJ2-7
CASSSGTGSGGEQYF
TGTGCCAGCAGCTCCGGGACAGGATCTGGGGGCGAGCAGTACTTC
>TRBV5-1|TRBD2|NA|TRBJ2-3
CASSFNPTSGRADTQYF
TGCGCCAGCAGCTTTAACCCTACTAGCGGACGGGCCGATACGCAGTATTTT
>TRBV10-3|TRBD2|once|TRBJ2-1
CATEPGLVVNEQFF
TGTGCCACCGAACCGGGACTAGTTGTCAATGAGCAGTTCTTC
>TRBV19|NA|NA|TRBJ1-2
CASSYSPAYGYTF
TGTGCCAGTAGTTACAGCCCAGCCTATGGCTACACCTTC
>TRBV1|NA|NA|TRBJ2-5
CTSSPIRESRETQYF
TGCACCAGCAGTCCAATACGGGAGTCCCGGGAGACCCAGTACTTC
>TRBV6-5|NA|NA|TRBJ1-1
CASSYGYSDFDAFF
TGTGCCAGCAGTTACGGGTATTCGGACTTTGATGCTTTCTTT
>TRBV18|NA|NA|TRBJ1-2
CASSPPGSPYGYTF
TGTGCCAGCTCACCACCGGGCAGCCCGTATGGCTACACCTTC
>TRBV19|NA|NA|TRBJ2-5
CASSILSGNGETQYF
TGTGCCAGTAGTATCCTCTCCGGGAATGGGGAGACCCAGTACTTC
>TRBV28|TRBD2|NA|TRBJ2-1
CASSRTSGIVYNEQFF
TGTGCCAGCAGTCGGACTAGCGGTATAGTCTACAATGAGCAGTTCTTC
>TRBV19|NA|few|TRBJ2-1
CASSPQGPEQFF
TGTGCCAGTAGTCCCCAGGGGCCTGAGCAGTTCTTC
>TRBV28|TRBD1|few|TRBJ1-6
CASSKWTGDYNSPLHF
TGTGCCAGCAGTAAATGGACAGGGGATTACAATTCACCCCTCCACTTT
>TRBV5-5|NA|NA|TRBJ1-1
CASSLVSTEAFF
TGTGCCAGCAGCTTGGTCAGCACTGAAGCTTTCTTT
>TRBV20-1|NA|NA|TRBJ1-2
CSAPTDTGYTF
TGCAGTGCCCCGACGGACACTGGCTACACCTTC
>TRBV6-4|NA|NA|TRBJ2-1
CASSPVFEVFNSYNEQFF
TGTGCCAGCAGTCCTGTGTTTGAGGTATTCAACTCCTACAATGAGCAGTTCTTC
>TRBV5-1|NA|few|TRBJ1-4
CASSFGGSVATNEKLFF
TGCGCCAGCAGCTTCGGGGGTTCCGTTGCAACTAATGAAAAACTGTTTTTT